The 8 T cell receptor beta chains reported below all come from one sample, sequenced in a study of chemoradiotherapy in HPV16-positive cancers. Profiled with immunoSEQ multiplex PCR; TCRdb holds only in-frame clones, not every one. The sample consists of about 15,000 clones, roughly 93% of them appearing once. The input for sequencing was blood, taken from a patient who underwent chemoradiotherapy. Source of these receptors: a human donor with HPV-associated anogenital cancer.

The CDR3: CASSPPGQAYGYTF. The CDR3 DNA is TGTGCCAGCAGTCCCCCCGGGCAGGCCTATGGCTACACCTTC. This sequence joins TRBV27 and TRBJ1-2, with D unresolved. The CDR3 loop spans 14 amino acids. Trimming pared 5 bases from V and 4 bases from J, leaving 14 bases between. CDR1 MNHEY and CDR2 SMNVEV come from the germline V gene (reference sequence).

This chain links TRBV7-9 with TRBJ1-5; D is uncertain. Germline V gene data show CDR1 as SEHNR and CDR2 as FQNEAQ (reference sequence). CDR3 length: 12 residues. V lost 1 base and J lost 10, with 8 bases in between. The CDR3 DNA follows: TGTGCCAGCAGCTTAGTGGGTAGCCCCCAGCATTTT. Its protein is CASSLVGSPQHF.

V is TRBV6-1 and J is TRBJ1-6; tentative D call: TRBD1 (5 bases). The CDR3 contains 14 residues. The V and J ends lost 7 bases and 5 bases respectively, with 12 bases between them. Germline V CDR1 and CDR2: MNHNS, SASEGT. In DNA form, the CDR3 reads TGTGCCAGCAATTTCGGACACCATAATTCACCCCTCCACTTT. Translated, it gives CASNFGHHNSPLHF.

This clone came up a few times. This chain links TRBV6-4 with TRBJ2-3; the match to TRBD2 covers 8 bases. Trimming at V came to 0 bases and at J to 4 bases, leaving 0 bases not matched to a gene. Germline V gene sequence: CDR1 MRHNA, CDR2 SNTAGT. The CDR3 is made up of 14 amino acids. CDR3 nucleotide sequence: TGTGCCAGCAGTGACTCTAGCGGGGCAGATACGCAGTATTTT. Amino acids: CASSDSSGADTQYF.

This clone was seen just once. V is TRBV2 and J is TRBJ2-5; perhaps TRBD2 as D (6 bases). Trimming removed 3 bases at V and 1 base at J, with 9 bases between. The CDR3 is 14 amino acids. CDR1 SNHLY and CDR2 FYNNEI come from the germline V gene. The CDR3 here is CASSDSGGQETQYF. The CDR3 nucleotides read TGTGCCAGCAGTGATTCCGGGGGCCAAGAGACCCAGTACTTC. Full variable domain (outside the CDR3, taken from reference TRBV2 and TRBJ2-5): EPEVTQTPSHQVTQMGQEVILRCVPISNHLYFYWYRQILGQKVEFLVSFYNNEISEKSEIFDDQFSVERPDGSNFTLKIRSTKLEDSAMYFCASSDSGGQETQYFGPGTRLLVL.

The V gene is TRBV7-2, the J gene TRBJ1-5; 7 nucleotides align to TRBD1. V lost 2 bases and J lost 5; bases outside the gene matches: 9. Per germline, CDR1 SGHTA and CDR2 FQGNSA. This CDR3 region has 16 residues. This chain's CDR3 is CASSLRGQGGYQPQHF. CDR3 DNA: TGTGCCAGCAGCTTACGGGGCCAGGGGGGGTATCAGCCCCAGCATTTT. Filled out from reference TRBV7-2 and TRBJ1-5, the complete variable domain reads GAGVSQSPSNKVTEKGKDVELRCDPISGHTALYWYRQSLGQGLEFLIYFQGNSAPDKSGLPSDRFSAERTGGSVSTLTIQRTQQEDSAVYLCASSLRGQGGYQPQHFGDGTRLSIL.

This chain links TRBV5-6 with TRBJ2-5; TRBD2 agrees at 13 bases. The end of the DNA fits TRBJ2-7 better, so the J call may be wrong. The CDR3 loop spans 19 amino acids. Germline V lookup: CDR1 SGHDT, CDR2 YYEEEE. Here the CDR3 reads CASSLEGLAGTGPLYEQYF. The CDR3 nucleotides are TGTGCCAGCAGCTTGGAGGGACTAGCGGGGACCGGCCCCCTCTACGAGCAGTACTTC.

The chain has TRBV11-3 and TRBJ1-1; D may be TRBD1 (6 bases). With 1 base removed from V and 1 base from J, the gap between germline ends came to 10 bases. CDR3 length: 15 amino acids. Germline lookup yields CDR1 SGHNT and CDR2 YENEEA. CDR3 DNA: TGTGCCAGCAGCTTAGGGGGGCTGGAGAACACTGAAGCTTTCTTT. It translates to CASSLGGLENTEAFF.